The rows below give T cell receptor beta chains drawn from one sample of a study of identical twins. TCRdb re-called the 5' RACE reads with MiXCR, one entry per CDR3 protein. This sample yields 400,000 to 550,000 distinct CDR3 sequences, of which roughly a fifth are seen a single time; about 0.93% belongs to the top ten. This sample also appeared in a second study, on T cells expressing NK-cell markers.

Sequences were obtained from CD4+ T cells sorted from blood. These receptors were collected from a woman aged 18-29 years in good health. Each CDR3 is given with its conserved first and last residue. Fields, in order: D gene, J gene, clone size, V gene, CDR3 DNA, CDR3 protein. The D gene is left open where the match is weak. Size tells how often a clone was seen (once, few, many) or the class of an expanded clone, and some rows leave it out.

>TRBD1|TRBJ1-1|-|TRBV20-1
TGCAGTGCTATCAGACAGGGTCGCACTGAAGCTTTCTTT
CSAIRQGRTEAFF
>-|TRBJ1-5|few|TRBV12-3/TRBV12-4
TGTGCCAGCAGTCCGGGGAGGGCCAATCAGCCCCAGCATTTT
CASSPGRANQPQHF
>TRBD1|TRBJ1-2|-|TRBV2
TGTGCCAGCAGTGCGATGACAGGGGCGGGCTATGGCTACACCTTC
CASSAMTGAGYGYTF
>TRBD1|TRBJ2-2|-|TRBV7-6
TGTGCCAGCAGCTTAGTTCCAAGGGACAGGGGGAGCGGGCCACCCAGATCCGGGGAGCTGTTTTTT
CASSLVPRDRGSGPPRSGELFF
>-|TRBJ2-1|-|TRBV6-5
TGTGCCAGCAGTTTTTTTCCCGGGACCGGACGTGATGAGCAGTTCTTC
CASSFFPGTGRDEQFF
>-|TRBJ1-1|few|TRBV20-1
TGCAGTGCTAGAGATCGAGGGTCGAACACTGAAGCTTTCTTT
CSARDRGSNTEAFF
>TRBD1|TRBJ1-6|-|TRBV27
TGTGCCAGCAGCTACAGGGGAAGGAGCTCCTATAATTCACCCCTCCACTTT
CASSYRGRSSYNSPLHF
>-|TRBJ1-1|-|TRBV5-4
TGTGCCAGCGCTGTCTGGGCAGCTACTGAAGCTTTCTTT
CASAVWAATEAFF
>-|TRBJ2-7|few|TRBV11-2
TGTGCCAGCAGCTTATCGGACGGATCCTACGAGCAGTACTTC
CASSLSDGSYEQYF
>TRBD2|TRBJ2-1|-|TRBV27
TGTGCCAGCAGTTTAGGGGGGGTCGACTACAATGAGCAGTTCTTC
CASSLGGVDYNEQFF
>TRBD1|TRBJ2-2|-|TRBV7-7
TGTGCTAGCAGCTTAGGGGGCGCCGGCGGGGAGCTGTTTTTT
CASSLGGAGGELFF
>-|TRBJ2-5|-|TRBV7-2
TGTGCCAGCAGCTATAGGGATGGAGAGACCCAGTACTTC
CASSYRDGETQYF
>-|TRBJ1-1|-|TRBV7-8
TGTGCCAGCAGCTTAAGTACAGGGACCACTGAAGCTTTCTTT
CASSLSTGTTEAFF
>-|TRBJ1-2|-|TRBV20-1
TGCAGTGCCACCATCGGGGGGGCACCCGAGGGTGGCTACACCTTC
CSATIGGAPEGGYTF
>TRBD1|TRBJ1-2|few|TRBV5-1
TGCGCCAGCCTGCCGGGACAGGGAAACTATGGCTACACCTTC
CASLPGQGNYGYTF
>-|TRBJ2-2|few|TRBV9
TGTGCCAGCAGCAGAGATGGACGGGATCACACCGGGGAGCTGTTTTTT
CASSRDGRDHTGELFF
>TRBD1|TRBJ2-6|-|TRBV27
TGTGCCAGCAGTTCGACCTCGACAGGGGGCCGGAGGGCCAACGTCCTGACTTTC
CASSSTSTGGRRANVLTF
>TRBD1|TRBJ1-1|many|TRBV3-1
TGTGCCAGCAGCCTGACAGGGGGGAACACTGAAGCTTTCTTT
CASSLTGGNTEAFF
>-|TRBJ1-4|-|TRBV7-8
TGTGCCAGCAGCTTATCGACAGGTTTTAATGAAAAACTGTTTTTT
CASSLSTGFNEKLFF
>TRBD2|TRBJ2-3|-|TRBV3-1
TGTGCCAGCAGCCAAAGCGGGGGGCTCGATACGCAGTATTTT
CASSQSGGLDTQYF
>-|TRBJ2-7|-|TRBV20-1
TGCAGTGCCGGCGCGGGACAGAGTGAGCAGTACTTC
CSAGAGQSEQYF
>-|TRBJ1-5|many|TRBV20-1
TGCAGTGCTAGAGACATAGGACAGATCCAGCATTTT
CSARDIGQIQHF
>TRBD2|TRBJ2-1|few|TRBV6-2/TRBV6-3
TGTGCCAGTGAAAATAGCGGGAATCATGAGCAGTTCTTC
CASENSGNHEQFF
>-|TRBJ2-7|-|TRBV7-9
TGTGCCAGCAGCGCCGGCAGCCTTCTTTACGAGCAGTACTTC
CASSAGSLLYEQYF
>-|TRBJ1-5|-|TRBV15
TGTGCCACAACTGCAAGGGGCCCGGGTACCCATAGCAATCAGCCCCAGCATTTT
CATTARGPGTHSNQPQHF
>-|TRBJ1-6|few|TRBV4-2
TGTGCCAGCAGCCAAGCGTGGAACAGCGATAATTCACCCCTCCACTTT
CASSQAWNSDNSPLHF
>TRBD2|TRBJ2-1|many|TRBV7-9
TGTGCCAGCACCACCACTAGCGGGACTGTGAATGAGCAGTTCTTC
CASTTTSGTVNEQFF
>-|TRBJ2-1|-|TRBV12-3/TRBV12-4
TGTGCCAGCAGCTCTCCTCGCGGGACTCACACCTACAATGAGCAGTTCTTC
CASSSPRGTHTYNEQFF
>-|TRBJ2-1|many|TRBV29-1
TGCAGCGTCCGGACGGTCGGAAGGAATGAGCAGTTCTTC
CSVRTVGRNEQFF
>-|TRBJ1-2|few|TRBV9
TGTGCCAGCAGCGTTAGATCGGGCGATGGCTACACCTTC
CASSVRSGDGYTF
>TRBD1|TRBJ2-1|few|TRBV7-2
TGTGCCAGCAGCTACCGGGACAGGGGTTACAATGAGCAGTTCTTC
CASSYRDRGYNEQFF
>-|TRBJ2-1|few|TRBV20-1
TGCAGTGCCCGGACCCCGCTAGGAGAGCAGTTCTTC
CSARTPLGEQFF
>-|TRBJ2-2|many|TRBV4-2
TGTGCCAGCAGCCAAGATGGCGACTTAATAACCGGGGAGCTGTTTTTT
CASSQDGDLITGELFF
>-|TRBJ2-7|-|TRBV29-1
TGCAGCGCAGCCGAGCGGCTAGCCGACGAGCAGTACTTC
CSAAERLADEQYF
>-|TRBJ1-2|-|TRBV20-1
TGCAGTGCTAGGGCAGGGTATCTAGACTCCGACTATGGCTACACCTTC
CSARAGYLDSDYGYTF
>TRBD1|TRBJ2-7|-|TRBV6-1
TGTGCCAGCGGGTATACAGGGGACTACGAGCAGTACTTC
CASGYTGDYEQYF
>-|TRBJ1-4|-|TRBV7-9
TGTGCCAGCAGCAAGGGACCGCCGAATGAAAAACTGTTTTTT
CASSKGPPNEKLFF
>-|TRBJ2-7|many|TRBV5-1
TGCGCCAGCAGGAAAACGGCAGGGGTTCCCTACGAGCAGTACTTC
CASRKTAGVPYEQYF
>TRBD2|TRBJ2-3|few|TRBV20-1
TGCAGTGCTACGCGCGGGAGGGGCACAGATACGCAGTATTTT
CSATRGRGTDTQYF
>-|TRBJ2-1|few|TRBV5-6
TGTGCCAGCAGCTGGGACAACAATGAGCAGTTCTTC
CASSWDNNEQFF
>TRBD1|TRBJ2-7|-|TRBV20-1
TGCAGTGCTACCGACAGGGCGTCACCCAGCTACGAGCAGTACTTC
CSATDRASPSYEQYF
>-|TRBJ1-6|many|TRBV12-3/TRBV12-4
TGTGCCAGCGCAAAAGATAATTCACCCCTCCACTTT
CASAKDNSPLHF
>TRBD1|TRBJ1-2|few|TRBV30
TGTGCCTGGAGTGCCAGGGGGATCAACTATGGCTACACCTTC
CAWSARGINYGYTF
>-|TRBJ2-1|-|TRBV6-1
TGTGCCAGCAGTGAACTGGATACGGGCTACAATGAGCTGTTCTTC
CASSELDTGYNELFF
>TRBD2|TRBJ2-1|-|TRBV7-2
TGTGCCAGCAGCTTAGACCGGGGGGCCTACAATGAGCAGTTCTTC
CASSLDRGAYNEQFF
>TRBD1|TRBJ1-5|-|TRBV7-2
TGTGCCAGCAGCTTATCGTGGGCAGGGGGACAGCCCCAGCATTTT
CASSLSWAGGQPQHF
>-|TRBJ2-7|-|TRBV5-1
TGCGCCAGCAGCTTGATAGAAACCTACGAGCAGTACTTC
CASSLIETYEQYF
>TRBD2|TRBJ2-7|once|TRBV19
TGTGCCAGTAGTATTTGGGCTAGCGGGAGGTCTAGCCCCTACGAGCAGTACTTC
CASSIWASGRSSPYEQYF
>TRBD1|TRBJ2-1|-|TRBV29-1
TGCAGCGTTGAAGATCTGATCGGACAGGGGGCCTACAATGAGCAGTTCTTC
CSVEDLIGQGAYNEQFF
>-|TRBJ2-7|few|TRBV29-1
TGCAGCGTTGTGGGGGCCCACGAGCAGTACTTC
CSVVGAHEQYF
>-|TRBJ2-7|-|TRBV6-6
TGTGCCGCCGGGGACTCCTACGAGCAGTACTTC
CAAGDSYEQYF
>TRBD1|TRBJ1-4|-|TRBV12-3/TRBV12-4
TGTGCCAGCACCCCGGACAGGGGTGGTGGAAAACTGTTTTTT
CASTPDRGGGKLFF
>-|TRBJ2-3|once|TRBV10-3
TGTGCCATCAGTACCGGACAGTTATCCACAGATACGCAGTATTTT
CAISTGQLSTDTQYF
>TRBD1|TRBJ1-1|many|TRBV2
TGTGCCAGCAGGACAGGGCCCGACACTGAAGCTTTCTTT
CASRTGPDTEAFF
>-|TRBJ1-2|-|TRBV11-1
TGTGCCAGCAGCTACAGACGGGGGGGTTATTCGTATGACTATGGCTACACCTTC
CASSYRRGGYSYDYGYTF
>-|TRBJ2-5|few|TRBV7-2
TGTGCCAGCAGCTTAGCGAATCGGCCGAGCGGAAGAGAGACCCAGTACTTC
CASSLANRPSGRETQYF